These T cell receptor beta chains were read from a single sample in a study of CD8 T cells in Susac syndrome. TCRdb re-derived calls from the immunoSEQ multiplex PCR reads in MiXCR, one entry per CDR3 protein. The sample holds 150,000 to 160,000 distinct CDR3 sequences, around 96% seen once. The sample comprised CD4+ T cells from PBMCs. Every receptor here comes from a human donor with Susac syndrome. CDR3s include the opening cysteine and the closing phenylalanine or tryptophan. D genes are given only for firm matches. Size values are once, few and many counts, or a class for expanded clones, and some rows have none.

CDR3 protein: CAIKGGLRGYTF; CDR3 DNA: TGTGCCATCAAAGGAGGGCTCCGTGGCTACACCTTC; D gene: .; clone size: .; V gene: TRBV6-5; J gene: TRBJ1-2
CDR3 protein: CASSSGTSAGELFF; CDR3 DNA: TGTGCCAGCAGTTCCGGGACTAGCGCCGGGGAGCTGTTTTTT; D gene: TRBD2; clone size: .; V gene: TRBV5-4; J gene: TRBJ2-2
CDR3 protein: CASSHLGGPTDTQYF; CDR3 DNA: TGTGCCAGCAGCCATTTGGGGGGGCCCACAGATACGCAGTATTTT; D gene: .; clone size: once; V gene: TRBV6-5; J gene: TRBJ2-3
CDR3 protein: CATRWTGGYNEQFF; CDR3 DNA: TGTGCCACCAGGTGGACAGGGGGCTACAATGAGCAGTTCTTC; D gene: TRBD1; clone size: .; V gene: TRBV15; J gene: TRBJ2-1
CDR3 protein: CSARDDREETQYF; CDR3 DNA: TGCAGTGCTAGAGATGACAGGGAAGAGACCCAGTACTTC; D gene: TRBD1; clone size: .; V gene: TRBV20-1; J gene: TRBJ2-5
CDR3 protein: CASSQAGGKLFF; CDR3 DNA: TGTGCCAGCAGCCAAGCCGGTGGAAAACTGTTTTTT; D gene: .; clone size: .; V gene: TRBV3-1; J gene: TRBJ1-4
CDR3 protein: CASSPTTGWNTEAFF; CDR3 DNA: TGTGCCAGCAGCCCGACGACGGGGTGGAACACTGAAGCTTTCTTT; D gene: .; clone size: .; V gene: TRBV7-2; J gene: TRBJ1-1
CDR3 protein: CASSLAPDTQYF; CDR3 DNA: TGTGCCAGTTCTCTAGCGCCAGATACGCAGTATTTT; D gene: .; clone size: few; V gene: TRBV7-9; J gene: TRBJ2-3
CDR3 protein: CASSEPGIYNEQFF; CDR3 DNA: TGTGCCAGCAGTGAGCCCGGGATTTACAATGAGCAGTTCTTC; D gene: .; clone size: .; V gene: TRBV25-1; J gene: TRBJ2-1
CDR3 protein: CASSQAAEEKLFF; CDR3 DNA: TGCGCCAGCAGCCAAGCCGCGGAAGAAAAACTGTTTTTT; D gene: .; clone size: .; V gene: TRBV4-1; J gene: TRBJ1-4
CDR3 protein: CASSFQGTQYF; CDR3 DNA: TGTGCCAGCAGCTTCCAAGGGACCCAGTACTTC; D gene: .; clone size: .; V gene: TRBV11-2; J gene: TRBJ2-5
CDR3 protein: CASSVDDRREQYF; CDR3 DNA: TGTGCCAGCAGCGTAGATGACAGGCGCGAGCAGTACTTC; D gene: .; clone size: .; V gene: TRBV9; J gene: TRBJ2-7
CDR3 protein: CASSARGLNTEAFF; CDR3 DNA: TGTGCCAGCAGTGCAAGGGGTTTGAACACTGAAGCTTTCTTT; D gene: .; clone size: .; V gene: TRBV25-1; J gene: TRBJ1-1
CDR3 protein: CSAPRDGTRGEQYF; CDR3 DNA: TGCAGTGCGCCTCGGGACGGGACAAGGGGCGAGCAGTACTTC; D gene: .; clone size: .; V gene: TRBV20-1; J gene: TRBJ2-7
CDR3 protein: CASSQAFGVNYGYTF; CDR3 DNA: TGCGCCAGCAGCCAAGCCTTTGGGGTGAACTATGGCTACACCTTC; D gene: .; clone size: .; V gene: TRBV4-1; J gene: TRBJ1-2
CDR3 protein: CSAGPGTGGTGELFF; CDR3 DNA: TGCAGCGCCGGGCCGGGGACAGGGGGCACCGGGGAGCTGTTTTTT; D gene: TRBD1; clone size: .; V gene: TRBV29-1; J gene: TRBJ2-2
CDR3 protein: CRATTRGRSYGYTF; CDR3 DNA: TGCAGAGCTACGACCCGGGGACGGAGCTATGGCTACACCTTC; D gene: .; clone size: .; V gene: TRBV20-1; J gene: TRBJ1-2